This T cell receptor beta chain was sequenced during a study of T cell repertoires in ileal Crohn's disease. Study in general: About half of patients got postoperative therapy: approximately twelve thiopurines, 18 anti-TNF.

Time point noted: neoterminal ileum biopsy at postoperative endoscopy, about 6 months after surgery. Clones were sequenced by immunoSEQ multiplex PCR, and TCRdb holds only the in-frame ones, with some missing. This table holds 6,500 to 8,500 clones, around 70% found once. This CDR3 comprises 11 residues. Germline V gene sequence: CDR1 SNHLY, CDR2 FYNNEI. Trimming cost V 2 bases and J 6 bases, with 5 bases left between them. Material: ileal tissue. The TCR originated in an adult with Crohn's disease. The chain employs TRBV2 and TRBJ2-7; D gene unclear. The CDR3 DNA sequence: TGTGCCAGCAGTGAACAGCGCGAGCAGTACTTC. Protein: CASSEQREQYF. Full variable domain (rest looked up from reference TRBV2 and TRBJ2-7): EPEVTQTPSHQVTQMGQEVILRCVPISNHLYFYWYRQILGQKVEFLVSFYNNEISEKSEIFDDQFSVERPDGSNFTLKIRSTKLEDSAMYFCASSEQREQYFGPGTRLTVT.